The sequence of this TCR beta chain was determined in a study of blood T cells in healthy people across ages. Study details: About one barcoded beta molecule was captured per two T cells (by template switching).

Sample-barcoded 5' priming and a J-beta primer mix drove a second PCR of roughly 7 to 11 cycles. Using its own MiXCR run on the 5' RACE reads, TCRdb lists one record per CDR3 protein. The repertoire consists of hundreds of thousands of distinct CDR3 sequences, with over 40% occurring once and the leading ten covering about 13%. This clonotype was seen more than once but under ten times. Sequenced: blood. The sequence came from a woman of 80 years or more in good health.

The CDR3 DNA reads as TGTGCCATCAGTGTGAGAGGGGATGCCGGGGAGCTGTTTTTT. This codes for CAISVRGDAGELFF. The chain combines TRBV10-3 with TRBJ2-2; either TRBD1 or TRBD2 may fit D (5 bases each). This CDR3 spans 14 amino acids. V was shortened by 4 bases and J by 6 bases, with 12 bases between the two germline ends. Germline CDR1 ENHRY, CDR2 SYGVKD.